This T cell receptor (beta chain) comes out of a study of human versus mouse CDR3 diversity and MHC coevolution. The overall study: immunoSEQ was reported to reach one in 200,000 T cells sensitivity. Study-wide results and caveats: Human T cells underwent selection on about six different MHC II alleles. Clonal inequality was lowest in most of the three human donors. Mice had fewer CDR3 deletions and insertions than humans on average.

Trimming took off 1 base at V and 2 bases at J, with 9 bases between the two ends. This CDR3 is built from 15 residues. From germline, CDR1 is LNHDA and CDR2 SQIVND (reference sequence). In regard to this clone: Antigen: not known.

Method: immunoSEQ multiplex PCR; TCRdb's copy keeps in-frame clones and lacks some. The sample holds just under 60,000 clones, roughly 93% seen once. The sequenced sample consisted of naive CD4+ T cells from blood. Indicated subset: CD45RO-negative CD62L-positive naive CD4 T cells. This chain connects TRBV19 to TRBJ1-5; D ambiguous. The sequence was collected from a person in their sixties in good health. CDR3 region: CASSIVNRGNQPQHF. Here the CDR3 DNA reads TGTGCCAGTAGTATAGTCAACAGAGGCAATCAGCCCCAGCATTTT.